This T cell receptor (beta chain) was sequenced for a study of cytotoxic CD8 clonotypes in ibrutinib-treated CLL. TCRdb's table, derived via immunoSEQ multiplex PCR, lists solely in-frame clones and lacks some. The repertoire holds about 300,000 clones, approximately 67% seen once, with about 5.9% in the top ten. The CDR3 extends over 14 amino acids. CDR1 and CDR2 from the germline V gene are MNHEY and SVGAGI. The V gene lost 6 bases and the J gene lost 3 bases, with 12 bases spanning the gap. The chain employs TRBV6-5 and TRBJ1-5; possible D gene TRBD1, 6 bases. The starting material was PBMCs, obtained after 36 months of ibrutinib treatment. The receptor was isolated from a human donor with chronic lymphocytic leukemia. CDR3 nucleotides: TGTGCCAGCAGCAGAAACAGGGCCAATCAGCCCCAGCATTTT. Encoded protein: CASSRNRANQPQHF.